The 18 T cell receptor beta chains in this list originate from one sample, sequenced in a study of cytomegalovirus exposure and HLA in healthy donors. Researchers ran the PCR with 60 Vbeta and 13 Jbeta primers. Profiled with immunoSEQ multiplex PCR; TCRdb holds only in-frame clones, not every one. The sample has 130,000 to 150,000 clones, 76% seen once. Sequencing input: PBMCs. These receptors all come from a woman aged 35 to 49 in good health and CMV-seronegative.

The J gene is TRBJ2-5, the V gene TRBV5-1; 7 bases agree with TRBD1. This CDR3 has 20 residues. The junction had 25 bases not matched to a gene; V was cut back by 3 bases and J by 5 bases. Germline CDR1 is SGHRS and CDR2 is YFSETQ. The CDR3 spells CASSSAASWRTGSLGETQYF. CDR3 sequence (DNA): TGCGCCAGCAGCTCCGCTGCGAGTTGGAGGACAGGTTCTTTGGGGGAGACCCAGTACTTC.

The J gene is TRBJ2-5, the V gene TRBV5-1; TRBD1 matches at 10 bases. With V trimmed by 4 bases and J by 3 bases, 3 bases remained unmatched. The CDR3 consists of 14 residues. Germline loops: CDR1 SGHRS, CDR2 YFSETQ. The CDR3 here is CASSQGTGEETQYF. As DNA, the CDR3 is TGCGCCAGCAGCCAAGGGACAGGGGAAGAGACCCAGTACTTC.

This clone has just one count. This chain connects TRBV29-1 to TRBJ2-2, with 7 bases matching TRBD2. Trimming removed 7 bases from V and 1 base from J; junction bases left unmatched: 6. This CDR3 has 14 amino acids. Per the germline V gene, CDR1 is SQVTM and CDR2 is ANQGSEA. CDR3 sequence reads: CSAPAGLNTGELFF. The CDR3 region has the DNA TGCAGCGCGCCAGCGGGACTGAACACCGGGGAGCTGTTTTTT.

The chain employs TRBV4-1 and TRBJ1-2; tentative D call: TRBD1 (5 bases). Germline values: CDR1 MGHRA, CDR2 YSYEKL. The CDR3 is 19 amino acids. V was cut by 0 bases and J by 4 bases, with 24 bases left in between. CDR3 nucleotide sequence: TGCGCCAGCAGCCAAGATTTGAGGACCGGGGGAGGTTTCGGCTATGGCTACACCTTC. Protein product: CASSQDLRTGGGFGYGYTF.

The genes are TRBV2 and TRBJ1-2, with 7 nucleotides matching TRBD1. V lost 2 bases to trimming and J lost 2 bases; unmatched junction nucleotides: 5. The CDR3 consists of 15 residues. Per germline, CDR1 SNHLY and CDR2 FYNNEI. CDR3 in amino acids: CASSEPRTGNYGYTF. The CDR3 DNA sequence: TGTGCCAGCAGTGAACCCCGGACAGGCAACTATGGCTACACCTTC.

This rearrangement joins TRBV6-5 to TRBJ1-1; possibly TRBD1 for D (6 bases). V dropped 2 bases and J dropped 3 bases, with 13 bases sitting between them. The CDR3 extends over 15 amino acids. Germline lookup yields CDR1 MNHEY and CDR2 SVGAGI. The CDR3 protein is CASSYASGHHTEAFF. DNA of the CDR3: TGTGCCAGCAGTTACGCTTCGGGACACCACACTGAAGCTTTCTTT.

The V call is TRBV6-1, the J call TRBJ1-2; tentative D call: TRBD1 (6 bases). The CDR3 contains 14 residues. V was cut by 8 bases and J by 3 bases, with 16 bases left in between. The V gene's germline CDR1 is MNHNS and CDR2 SASEGT. This chain's CDR3 is CASVGGTIDYGYTF. In nucleotides, the CDR3 is TGTGCCAGCGTAGGGGGAACTATCGACTATGGCTACACCTTC.

The CDR3 nucleotides are TGCGCCAGCAGGGACCCCGGAGGGACTAGCGGGGGCTACAATGAGCAGTTCTTC. Amino acid sequence: CASRDPGGTSGGYNEQFF. The J gene is TRBJ2-1, the V gene TRBV5-1, with 14 bases identical to TRBD2. CDR3 length: 18 residues. V lost 5 bases to trimming and J lost 3 bases; unmatched junction nucleotides: 10. Germline CDR1 and CDR2: SGHRS and YFSETQ.

The chain employs TRBV5-1 and TRBJ1-3; the D is unclear. The length of the CDR3 is 16 residues. CDR1 SGHRS and CDR2 YFSETQ come from the germline V gene. With 0 bases removed from V and 0 bases from J, the gap between germline ends came to 10 bases. CDR3 loop: CASSLAGTISGNTIYF. In DNA, the CDR3 is TGCGCCAGCAGCTTGGCGGGTACGATCTCTGGAAACACCATATATTTT.

This clone was picked up one time. The genes are TRBV27 and TRBJ2-3, with D uncertain. This CDR3 comprises 17 residues. Germline CDR1 MNHEY, CDR2 SMNVEV (reference sequence). V lost 2 bases to trimming and J lost 0 bases, with 15 bases between them. In DNA form, the CDR3 reads TGTGCCAGCAGTTTACTAGGTCGGCGTCCTAGCACAGATACGCAGTATTTT. This gives the protein CASSLLGRRPSTDTQYF.

The chain joins TRBV18 to TRBJ1-1; 8 nucleotides line up with TRBD1. The germline V gene encodes CDR1 KGHSH and CDR2 LQKENI. Unmatched junction bases numbered 15, after V lost 2 bases and J lost 4 bases. The CDR3 runs to 18 residues. The CDR3 region has the DNA TGTGCCAGCTCACCATATCCCTCAGCAGGGGGCTCTGTCACTGAAGCTTTCTTT. Amino acids: CASSPYPSAGGSVTEAFF.

The rearrangement uses TRBV28 and TRBJ1-5; 7 bases match TRBD1. Germline assignment: CDR1 MDHEN and CDR2 SYDVKM. Trimming removed 2 bases from V and 3 bases from J; junction bases left unmatched: 4. This CDR3 is built from 15 residues. CDR3: CASSLGTAANQPQHF. CDR3 bases: TGTGCCAGCAGTTTAGGGACAGCAGCCAATCAGCCCCAGCATTTT.

This chain uses TRBV30 with TRBJ1-2, with D possibly matching TRBD1 (5 bases). The length of the CDR3 is 12 residues. The germline V gene has CDR1 GTSNPN and CDR2 SVGIG (reference sequence). The ends were cut back, 4 bases at V and 7 bases at J, with 13 bases in the middle. CDR3 residues: CAWIGGWSGYTF. CDR3 DNA: TGTGCCTGGATCGGGGGTTGGAGTGGCTACACCTTC. Complete variable domain (other parts from reference TRBV30 and TRBJ1-2): SQTIHQWPATLVQPVGSPLSLECTVEGTSNPNLYWYRQAAGRGLQLLFYSVGIGQISSEVPQNLSASRPQDRQFILSSKKLLLSDSGFYLCAWIGGWSGYTFGSGTRLTVV.

This chain connects TRBV7-9 to TRBJ1-4; 7 positions match TRBD1. The J segment lost 3 bases and the V segment lost 5 bases, leaving 3 bases of the junction unmatched. The germline V gene encodes CDR1 SEHNR and CDR2 FQNEAQ (reference sequence). The CDR3 is made up of 14 amino acids. CDR3 region: CASSRGQSNEKLFF. The CDR3, as DNA: TGTGCCAGCAGCCGGGGACAGTCTAATGAAAAACTGTTTTTT.

The chain employs TRBV30 and TRBJ2-1; the match to TRBD2 covers 8 bases. The germline CDR1 and CDR2 sequences are GTSNPN and SVGIG (reference sequence). This CDR3 is 13 amino acids long. In DNA, the CDR3 is TGTGCACTCGGGGGGGGTCTGAGAATCGGGCAGTTCTTC. It specifies CALGGGLRIGQFF. Based on the CDR3 plus reference TRBV30 and TRBJ2-1, the full variable domain is SQTIHQWPATLVQPVGSPLSLECTVEGTSNPNLYWYRQAAGRGLQLLFYSVGIGQISSEVPQNLSASRPQDRQFILSSKKLLLSDSGFYLCALGGGLRIGQFFGPGTRLTVL.

This sequence joins TRBV5-6 and TRBJ1-4; 7 bases fit TRBD1. There are 14 residues in the CDR3. V lost 6 bases, J lost 5 bases, and 7 bases stayed unmatched. The germline V gene encodes CDR1 SGHDT and CDR2 YYEEEE. DNA for the CDR3: TGTGCCAGCAACACAGGGGATCCGAATGAAAAACTGTTTTTT. Its translation is CASNTGDPNEKLFF.

This chain uses TRBV4-2 with TRBJ2-7, with D perhaps matching TRBD1 (6 bases). There are 13 residues in the CDR3. Germline values: CDR1 LGHNA, CDR2 YNFKEQ. The ends were cut back, 4 bases at V and 3 bases at J, with 10 bases in the middle. This CDR3 reads CASSREQGYEQYF. The CDR3 DNA is TGTGCCAGCAGCCGAGAACAGGGCTACGAGCAGTACTTC.

Turning to this clone: A junction boundary mismatches the germline segment, possibly from a read error. The J gene is TRBJ1-5, the V gene TRBV2; 9 bases match TRBD1. The CDR3 spans 14 residues. The germline V gene encodes CDR1 SNHLY and CDR2 FYNNEI. CDR3 nucleotides: TGTGTCAGCAGCGGGACAGGGATAAATCAGCCCCAGCATTTT. Protein product: CVSSGTGINQPQHF.